The 8 T cell receptor beta chains reported below all come from one sample, sequenced in a study of beta chain features in type 1 diabetes listed by TCRdb under 2018. The library was made by the immunoSEQ multiplex PCR assay. The High Capacity cDNA Reverse Transcription Kit was used to reverse transcribe all of the isolated RNA, meaning that expressed TCRB transcripts were what got sequenced. TCRdb stores this immuneACCESS table with in-frame sequences only. Part of the clones is absent; in the studies checked, under half of the shortfall reflects unresolved V genes, and no reason is known for the rest. A total of approximately 300,000 clones appear in this sample, 11% of them only once. The ten most abundant clones make up under 0.02% of the sample. Sample: naive CD4+ T cells from blood. This specimen's cell subset or site label, per the study, means: true naive CD4+ T cells. The receptors originated from a woman aged 25-40 years in good health.

In this sample, this clone turned up a few times. V gene TRBV29-1 combines with J gene TRBJ2-7, with TRBD2 matching 9 bases. J lost 5 bases, V lost 4 bases, and 3 bases had no gene match. Germline CDR1 is SQVTM and CDR2 is ANQGSEA. The CDR3 extends over 12 amino acids. The CDR3 is CSVVSGSDEQYF. For the CDR3, the DNA is TGCAGCGTTGTTAGCGGGAGTGACGAGCAGTACTTC.

The chain employs TRBV30 and TRBJ1-5; 11 nucleotides align to TRBD1. This CDR3 has 16 residues. Germline lookup yields CDR1 GTSNPN and CDR2 SVGIG (reference sequence). V was clipped by 3 bases and J by 6 bases; unmatched bases: 10. CDR3 protein: CAWSQSRTGGGQPQHF. The DNA for the CDR3 is TGTGCCTGGAGCCAATCCAGGACAGGGGGCGGTCAGCCCCAGCATTTT.

The chain employs TRBV19 and TRBJ2-7, with 10 bases lining up with TRBD1. The ends lost 5 bases at V and 6 bases at J; junction bases unmatched: 7. CDR3 size: 14 residues. CDR1 and CDR2 (germline): LNHDA, SQIVND (reference sequence). CDR3 residues: CASSRDRGPGEQYF. CDR3 nucleotides: TGTGCCAGTAGTCGGGACAGGGGTCCGGGCGAGCAGTACTTC.

J is TRBJ2-7 and V is TRBV19; TRBD1 agrees at 11 bases. This CDR3 comprises 15 residues. CDR1 and CDR2 from the germline V gene are LNHDA and SQIVND (reference sequence). Germline trimming cut 2 bases from V and 3 bases from J; bases unmatched to any gene: 3. CDR3 sequence (DNA): TGTGCCAGTAGTATACCGGGACAGGGGGACTACGAGCAGTACTTC. It codes for CASSIPGQGDYEQYF. The full variable domain, its missing parts supplied by reference TRBV19 and TRBJ2-7, is DGGITQSPKYLFRKEGQNVTLSCEQNLNHDAMYWYRQDPGQGLRLIYYSQIVNDFQKGDIAEGYSVSREKKESFPLTVTSAQKNPTAFYLCASSIPGQGDYEQYFGPGTRLTVT.

The CDR3 sequence is CASSLQGFSTDTQYF. The CDR3 DNA sequence: TGTGCCAGCAGCCTACAGGGCTTTAGCACAGATACGCAGTATTTT. The rearrangement joins TRBV11-3 to TRBJ2-3, with D tentatively TRBD1 (6 bases). With 5 bases removed from V and 0 bases from J, the gap between germline ends came to 12 bases. The CDR3 is 15 residues long. From germline, CDR1 is SGHNT and CDR2 YENEEA.

Only a few counts were recorded for this clone. This CDR3 reads CASHLAGGYNEQFF. CDR3 bases: TGTGCCAGCCACCTCGCGGGAGGTTACAATGAGCAGTTCTTC. This chain joins TRBV28 and TRBJ2-1, with TRBD2 matching over 8 bases. The CDR3 sequence is 14 residues long. CDR1 and CDR2 (germline): MDHEN, SYDVKM. V shed 8 bases and J 4 bases; nucleotides not matched to a gene: 7.

This clone was picked up a small number of times. This sequence joins TRBV5-1 and TRBJ2-7; a weak D match, TRBD1 (6 bases). The CDR3 runs 14 residues. Trimming pared 4 bases from V and 1 base from J, leaving 12 bases between. CDR1 SGHRS and CDR2 YFSETQ come from the germline V gene. The CDR3 DNA reads as TGCGCCAGCAGCCGGACAGAAGAATCCTACGAGCAGTACTTC. This gives the protein CASSRTEESYEQYF.

This clone has more than one count but fewer than ten. V gene TRBV30 combines with J gene TRBJ1-1; 10 bases align to TRBD1. There are 15 residues in the CDR3. The V and J ends lost 2 bases and 5 bases, in that order; junction bases with no gene match: 8. CDR1 GTSNPN and CDR2 SVGIG come from the germline V gene (reference sequence). The CDR3 region has the DNA TGTGCCTGGAGTAAAGTCGGGACAGGGGAAACTGAAGCTTTCTTT. It is translated as CAWSKVGTGETEAFF.